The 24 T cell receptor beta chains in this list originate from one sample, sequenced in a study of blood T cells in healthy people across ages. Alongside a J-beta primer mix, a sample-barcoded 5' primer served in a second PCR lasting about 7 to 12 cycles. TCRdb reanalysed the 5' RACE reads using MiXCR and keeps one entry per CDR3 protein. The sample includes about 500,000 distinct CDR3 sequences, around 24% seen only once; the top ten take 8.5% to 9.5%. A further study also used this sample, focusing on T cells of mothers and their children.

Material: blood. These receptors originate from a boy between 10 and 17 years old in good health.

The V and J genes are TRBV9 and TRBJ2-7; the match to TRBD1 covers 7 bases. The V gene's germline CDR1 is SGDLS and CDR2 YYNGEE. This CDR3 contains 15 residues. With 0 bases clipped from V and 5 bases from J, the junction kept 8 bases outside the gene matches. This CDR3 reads CASSVGTGEIHEQYF. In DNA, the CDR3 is TGTGCCAGCAGCGTAGGTACAGGGGAGATCCACGAGCAGTACTTC.

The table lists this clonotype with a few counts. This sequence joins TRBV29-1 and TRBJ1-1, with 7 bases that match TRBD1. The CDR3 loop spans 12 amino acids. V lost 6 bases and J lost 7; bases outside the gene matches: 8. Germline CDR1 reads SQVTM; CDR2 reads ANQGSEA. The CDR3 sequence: CSVGETGVEAFF. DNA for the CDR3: TGCAGCGTGGGTGAAACAGGGGTTGAAGCTTTCTTT.

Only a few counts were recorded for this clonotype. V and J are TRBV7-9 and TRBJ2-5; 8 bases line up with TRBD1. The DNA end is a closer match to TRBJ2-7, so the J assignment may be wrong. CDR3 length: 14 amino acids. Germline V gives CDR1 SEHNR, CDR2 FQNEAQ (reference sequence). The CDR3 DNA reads TGTGCCAGCAGCGGCCCGGACAGGGACTACGAGCAGTACTTC. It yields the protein CASSGPDRDYEQYF.

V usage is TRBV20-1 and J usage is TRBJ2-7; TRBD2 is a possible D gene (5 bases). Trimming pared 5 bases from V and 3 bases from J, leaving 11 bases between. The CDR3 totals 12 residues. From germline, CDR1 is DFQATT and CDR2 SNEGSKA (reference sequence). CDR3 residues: CSAPWTDYEQYF. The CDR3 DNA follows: TGCAGTGCTCCTTGGACTGACTACGAGCAGTACTTC.

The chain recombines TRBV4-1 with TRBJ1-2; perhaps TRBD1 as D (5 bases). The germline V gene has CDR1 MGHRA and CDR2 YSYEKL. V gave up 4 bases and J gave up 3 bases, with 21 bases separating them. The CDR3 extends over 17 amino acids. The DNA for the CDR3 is TGCGCCAGCAGCCCGCAGGGTCCAGGGTCCGTGGACTATGGCTACACCTTC. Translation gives CASSPQGPGSVDYGYTF.

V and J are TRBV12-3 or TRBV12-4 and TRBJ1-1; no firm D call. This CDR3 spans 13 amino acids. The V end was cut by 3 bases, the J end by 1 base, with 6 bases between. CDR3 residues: CASSFVPNTEAFF. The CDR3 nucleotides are TGTGCCAGCAGTTTTGTCCCGAACACTGAAGCTTTCTTT.

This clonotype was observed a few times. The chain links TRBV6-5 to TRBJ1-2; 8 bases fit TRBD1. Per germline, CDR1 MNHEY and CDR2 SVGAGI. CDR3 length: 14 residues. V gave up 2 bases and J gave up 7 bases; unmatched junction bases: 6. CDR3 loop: CASSYAQGAFGYTF. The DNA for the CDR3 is TGTGCCAGCAGTTACGCTCAGGGGGCGTTTGGCTACACCTTC.

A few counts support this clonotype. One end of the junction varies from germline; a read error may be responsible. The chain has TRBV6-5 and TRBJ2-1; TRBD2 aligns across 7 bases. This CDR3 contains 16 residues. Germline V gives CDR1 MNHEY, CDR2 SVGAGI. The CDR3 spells CTSSYSNGLAYNEQFF. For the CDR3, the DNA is TGTACCAGCAGTTACTCAAACGGACTAGCCTACAATGAGCAGTTCTTC.

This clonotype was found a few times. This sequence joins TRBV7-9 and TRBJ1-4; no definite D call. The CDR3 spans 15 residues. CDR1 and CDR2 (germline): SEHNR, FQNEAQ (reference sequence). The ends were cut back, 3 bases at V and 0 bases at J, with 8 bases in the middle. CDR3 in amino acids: CASSLSFTTNEKLFF. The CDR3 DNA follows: TGTGCCAGCAGCTTGAGTTTTACAACTAATGAAAAACTGTTTTTT.

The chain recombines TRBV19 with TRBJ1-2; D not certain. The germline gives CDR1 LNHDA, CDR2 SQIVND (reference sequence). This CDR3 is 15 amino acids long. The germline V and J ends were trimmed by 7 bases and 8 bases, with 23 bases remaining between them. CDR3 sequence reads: CASTKMGTDVGGYTF. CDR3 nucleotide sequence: TGTGCCAGTACCAAAATGGGAACGGACGTGGGCGGCTACACCTTC.

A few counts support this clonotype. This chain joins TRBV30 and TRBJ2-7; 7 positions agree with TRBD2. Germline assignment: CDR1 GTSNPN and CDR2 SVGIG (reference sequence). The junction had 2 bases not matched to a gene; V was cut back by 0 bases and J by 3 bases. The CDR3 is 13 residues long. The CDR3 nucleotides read TGTGCCTGGAGTGTACAGCGGGGCTACGAGCAGTACTTC. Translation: CAWSVQRGYEQYF.

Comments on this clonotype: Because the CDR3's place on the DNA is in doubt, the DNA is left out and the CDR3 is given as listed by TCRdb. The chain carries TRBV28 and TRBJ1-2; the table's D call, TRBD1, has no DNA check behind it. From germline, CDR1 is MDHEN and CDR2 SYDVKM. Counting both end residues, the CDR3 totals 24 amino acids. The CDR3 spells CASSITGVAEAFFGQGTRLFGYTF.

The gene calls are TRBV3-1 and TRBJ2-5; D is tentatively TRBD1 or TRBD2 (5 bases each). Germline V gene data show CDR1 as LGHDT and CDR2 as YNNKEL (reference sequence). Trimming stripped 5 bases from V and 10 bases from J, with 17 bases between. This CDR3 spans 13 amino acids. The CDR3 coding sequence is TGTGCCAGCAGCGCCCAGACTACTGGGGGCCAGTACTTC. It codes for CASSAQTTGGQYF.

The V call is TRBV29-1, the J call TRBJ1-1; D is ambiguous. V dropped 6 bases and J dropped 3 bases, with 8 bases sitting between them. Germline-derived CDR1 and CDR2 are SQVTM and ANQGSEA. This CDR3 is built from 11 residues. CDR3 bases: TGCAGCGTATATAGCTACACTGAAGCTTTCTTT. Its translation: CSVYSYTEAFF. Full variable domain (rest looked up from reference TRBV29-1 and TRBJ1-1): SAVISQKPSRDICQRGTSLTIQCQVDSQVTMMFWYRQQPGQSLTLIATANQGSEATYESGFVIDKFPISRPNLTFSTLTVSNMSPEDSSIYLCSVYSYTEAFFGQGTRLTVV.

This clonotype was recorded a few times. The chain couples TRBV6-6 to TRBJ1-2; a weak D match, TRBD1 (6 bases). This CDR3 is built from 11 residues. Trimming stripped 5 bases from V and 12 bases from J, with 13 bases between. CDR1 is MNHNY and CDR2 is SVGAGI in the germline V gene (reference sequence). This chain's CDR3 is CASSLPQGHTF. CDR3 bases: TGTGCCAGCAGTCTACCACAGGGTCACACCTTC.

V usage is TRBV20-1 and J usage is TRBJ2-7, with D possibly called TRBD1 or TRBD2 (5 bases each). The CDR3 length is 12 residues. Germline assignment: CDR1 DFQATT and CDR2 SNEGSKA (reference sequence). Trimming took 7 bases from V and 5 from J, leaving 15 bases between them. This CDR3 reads CSVCEGLNEQYF. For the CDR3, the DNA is TGCAGTGTCTGCGAGGGGCTCAACGAGCAGTACTTC.

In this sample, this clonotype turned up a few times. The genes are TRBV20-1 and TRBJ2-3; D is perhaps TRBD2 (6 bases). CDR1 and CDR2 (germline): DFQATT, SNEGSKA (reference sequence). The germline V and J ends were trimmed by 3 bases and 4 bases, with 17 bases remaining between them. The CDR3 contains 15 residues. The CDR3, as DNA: TGCAGTGCTAGGCCCAGCCCAGGAGGGCCAGATACGCAGTATTTT. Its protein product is CSARPSPGGPDTQYF.

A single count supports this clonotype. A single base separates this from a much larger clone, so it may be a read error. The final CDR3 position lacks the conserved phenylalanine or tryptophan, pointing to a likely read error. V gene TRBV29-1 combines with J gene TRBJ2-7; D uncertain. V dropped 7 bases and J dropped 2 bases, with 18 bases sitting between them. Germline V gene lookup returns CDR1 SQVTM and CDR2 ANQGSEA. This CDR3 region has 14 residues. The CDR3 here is CSAPSPDNPYEQYI. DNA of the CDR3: TGCAGCGCCCCATCCCCAGATAATCCCTACGAGCAGTACATC.

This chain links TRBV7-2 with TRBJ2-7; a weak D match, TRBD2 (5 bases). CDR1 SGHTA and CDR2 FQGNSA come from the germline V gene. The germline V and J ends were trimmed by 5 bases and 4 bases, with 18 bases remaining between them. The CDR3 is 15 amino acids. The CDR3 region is CASSTPQNGGYEQYF. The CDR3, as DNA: TGTGCCAGCAGCACCCCCCAGAATGGAGGATACGAGCAGTACTTC.

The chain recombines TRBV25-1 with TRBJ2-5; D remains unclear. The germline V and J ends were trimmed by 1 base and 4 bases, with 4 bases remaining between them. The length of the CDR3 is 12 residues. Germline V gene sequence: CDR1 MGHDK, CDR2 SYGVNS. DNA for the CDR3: TGTGCCAGCAGTGAATCGGGAGAGACCCAGTACTTC. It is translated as CASSESGETQYF.

This CDR3 reads CASSHPTSGRAYEQYF. The CDR3 bases are TGTGCCAGCAGTCACCCCACTAGCGGGAGAGCCTACGAGCAGTACTTC. The chain combines TRBV27 with TRBJ2-5; the match to TRBD2 covers 11 bases. The J call is in doubt because the DNA end fits TRBJ2-7 better. Germline V gives CDR1 MNHEY, CDR2 SMNVEV (reference sequence). This CDR3 is 16 amino acids long.

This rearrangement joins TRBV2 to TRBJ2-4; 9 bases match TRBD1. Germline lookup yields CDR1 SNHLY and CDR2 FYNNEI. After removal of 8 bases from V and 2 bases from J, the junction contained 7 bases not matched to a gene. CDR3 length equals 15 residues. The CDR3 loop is CASWGQGGTKNIQYF. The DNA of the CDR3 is TGTGCCAGCTGGGGACAGGGAGGAACCAAAAACATTCAGTACTTC.

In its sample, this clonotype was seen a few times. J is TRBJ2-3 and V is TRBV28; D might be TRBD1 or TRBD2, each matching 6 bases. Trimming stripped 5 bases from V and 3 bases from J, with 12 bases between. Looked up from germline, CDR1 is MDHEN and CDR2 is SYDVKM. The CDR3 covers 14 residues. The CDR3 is CASSTGTLTDTQYF. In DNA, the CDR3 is TGTGCCAGCAGTACAGGGACTCTGACAGATACGCAGTATTTT. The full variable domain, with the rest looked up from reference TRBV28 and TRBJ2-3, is DVKVTQSSRYLVKRTGEKVFLECVQDMDHENMFWYRQDPGLGLRLIYFSYDVKMKEKGDIPEGYSVSREKKERFSLILESASTNQTSMYLCASSTGTLTDTQYFGPGTRLTVL.

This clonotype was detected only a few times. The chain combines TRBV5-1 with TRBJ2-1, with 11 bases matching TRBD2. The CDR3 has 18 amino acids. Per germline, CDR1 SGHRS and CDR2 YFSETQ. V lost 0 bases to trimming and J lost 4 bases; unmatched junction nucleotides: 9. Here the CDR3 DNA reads TGCGCCAGCAGCTTGGTGGCGACCGGGACTAGCGGTTACAATGAGCAGTTCTTC. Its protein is CASSLVATGTSGYNEQFF.